This TCR beta chain appears in the sequencing data of a study of Tregs in tolerant kidney transplant recipients. The V end lost 3 bases, the J end lost 0 bases, and 5 bases lay between the germline ends. CDR3 length: 14 amino acids. Germline CDR1 LNHDA, CDR2 SQIVND (reference sequence). Related graft donors supplied nonmyeloablative bone marrow transplants, and mixed chimerism was transient. Unstimulated regulatory T cells (CD4+CD25+CD127-), CD4+CD25- non-regulatory cells, CD4 and CD8 cells were FACS-sorted from thawed PBMCs. A remark on this clone: Its antigen is currently unknown.

Measured with immunoSEQ multiplex PCR; TCRdb has only the in-frame clones, and not every one. The sample gives 74,000 or so clones, roughly nine tenths of which show up once; 1.6% is in the top ten. Study results and caveats: The most relevant donor-specific Treg TCRbeta repertoire apparently came from expansion with activated donor B cells. In tolerant patients, donor-specific Tregs outgrew total Tregs, suggesting antigen-driven expansion.

The receptor was derived from a human patient who received a combined kidney and bone marrow transplant. Some T cells may possibly be graft donor cells. Sequenced material: CD4+ T cells from blood (PBMCs), taken 24 months after the transplant. This chain joins TRBV19 and TRBJ2-2; no clear D. This chain's CDR3 is CASSISANTGELFF. As DNA, the CDR3 is TGTGCCAGTAGTATCAGTGCGAACACCGGGGAGCTGTTTTTT.